This record concerns one TCR beta chain sequence. What it binds is unknown. Each CDR3 protein gets one entry after TCRdb re-called the 5' RACE reads with MiXCR. The table records 430,000 or so distinct CDR3 sequences, around a quarter of them present only once. The sample is drawn from a study of T-cell memory formation after mild COVID-19. Findings and caveats of the study: Memory from before infection featured some responding clones, which suggests cross-reactive memory joined.

The receptor was isolated from an adult woman who had mild COVID-19 (a few samples of this study predate the infection). Cell type and time point are not known. Specimen: PBMCs or a T cell subset sorted from them (not recorded which).

Here the CDR3 DNA reads TGTGCCATCAGCTTTACGGCGTTCAATCAGCCCCAGCATTTT. It translates to CAISFTAFNQPQHF. The chain couples TRBV10-3 to TRBJ1-5; unclear D gene. V lost 6 bases, J lost 3 bases, and 12 bases lay in between. Per germline, CDR1 ENHRY and CDR2 SYGVKD. The CDR3 has 14 residues.